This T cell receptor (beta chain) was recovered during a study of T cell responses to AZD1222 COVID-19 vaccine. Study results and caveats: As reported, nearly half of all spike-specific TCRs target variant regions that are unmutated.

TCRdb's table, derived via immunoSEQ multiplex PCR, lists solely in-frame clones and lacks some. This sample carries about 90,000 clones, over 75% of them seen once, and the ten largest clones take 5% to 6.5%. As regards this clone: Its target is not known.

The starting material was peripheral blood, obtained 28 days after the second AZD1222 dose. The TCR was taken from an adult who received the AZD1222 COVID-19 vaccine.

The CDR3 loop is CASSMGRNEQYF. The CDR3 bases are TGTGCCAGTAGTATGGGACGGAACGAGCAGTACTTC. This chain connects TRBV19 to TRBJ2-7; possibly TRBD1 or TRBD2 for D (5 bases each). Between the trimmed V and J ends, which lost 3 bases and 5 bases, there was a span of 8 bases. Looked up from germline, CDR1 is LNHDA and CDR2 is SQIVND (reference sequence). The CDR3 contains 12 residues. The whole variable domain, remainder taken from reference TRBV19 and TRBJ2-7, is DGGITQSPKYLFRKEGQNVTLSCEQNLNHDAMYWYRQDPGQGLRLIYYSQIVNDFQKGDIAEGYSVSREKKESFPLTVTSAQKNPTAFYLCASSMGRNEQYFGPGTRLTVT.